The 30 T cell receptor beta chains listed next were all sequenced from one sample in a study of shared clonotypes between healthy human individuals. The method was immunoSEQ multiplex PCR; TCRdb's version includes in-frame clones alone and lacks a portion of them. This table has about half a million clones, roughly 80% appearing once. What was sequenced was PBMCs. Receptors originate from a woman aged 40-49 years in good health. Some clones in this sample may be carry-over from other donors' samples.

The chain recombines TRBV7-3 with TRBJ2-2, with D perhaps assigned TRBD1 or TRBD2 (6 bases each). V lost 5 bases, J lost 0 bases, and 13 bases lay in between. This CDR3 spans 16 amino acids. Germline V CDR1 and CDR2: SGHTA, FQGTGA. The CDR3 nucleotides read TGTGCCAGCAGCCAGAGTCGGGGGCCGAACACCGGGGAGCTGTTTTTT. Its protein product is CASSQSRGPNTGELFF.

This chain connects TRBV30 to TRBJ2-5; 10 bases fit TRBD2. The CDR3 spans 20 residues. The ends lost 0 bases at V and 2 bases at J; junction bases unmatched: 18. Looked up from germline, CDR1 is GTSNPN and CDR2 is SVGIG (reference sequence). The DNA of the CDR3 is TGTGCCTGGAGTGTACTTGCACGGGGGAAAGCGGGAGGGATACAAGAGACCCAGTACTTC. Translating it yields CAWSVLARGKAGGIQETQYF.

The chain joins TRBV4-3 to TRBJ2-1; 14 nucleotides line up with TRBD2. The CDR3 totals 17 residues. Unmatched junction bases numbered 9, after V lost 4 bases and J lost 7 bases. Per germline, CDR1 LGHNA and CDR2 YSLEER. Here the CDR3 reads CASSPLMTSGRANEQFF. The CDR3 DNA reads as TGCGCCAGCAGCCCCCTCATGACTAGCGGGAGGGCAAATGAGCAGTTCTTC.

This rearrangement joins TRBV7-9 to TRBJ1-2; no clear D gene. V lost 3 bases, J lost 4 bases, and 12 bases lay in between. This CDR3 spans 14 amino acids. Germline V gene sequence: CDR1 SEHNR, CDR2 FQNEAQ (reference sequence). CDR3 bases: TGTGCCAGCAGCTTTCGAGGCGAGCTCTATGGCTACACCTTC. As protein: CASSFRGELYGYTF.

The V gene is TRBV28, the J gene TRBJ1-1, with D possibly TRBD1 on 6 matching bases. CDR1 is MDHEN, CDR2 SYDVKM, per germline. V lost 4 bases to trimming and J lost 11 bases, with 14 bases between them. This CDR3 has 12 amino acids. CDR3 bases: TGTGCCAGCAGTTCCGACAGGTTGTGGGCTTTCTTT. Its translation is CASSSDRLWAFF.

This clone was counted only a few times. The V and J genes are TRBV7-8 and TRBJ2-7; D is unresolved. The CDR3 has 13 residues. Trimming took off 5 bases at V and 5 bases at J, with 13 bases between the two ends. In germline, CDR1 is SGHVS, CDR2 FQNEAQ. The CDR3 spells CASSLSSIHEQYF. In DNA, the CDR3 is TGTGCCAGCAGCCTCTCCTCCATCCACGAGCAGTACTTC.

The chain recombines TRBV15 with TRBJ2-7; 9 bases align to TRBD2. V shed 1 base, J shed 6 bases, and the junction held 10 bases outside the gene matches. CDR1 and CDR2 (germline): LNHNV, YYDKDF (reference sequence). This CDR3 contains 16 residues. CDR3: CATSRVVSGSKGEQYF. Written as DNA, the CDR3 is TGTGCCACCAGCAGAGTAGTTAGCGGGAGCAAGGGCGAGCAGTACTTC.

V usage is TRBV6-1 and J usage is TRBJ2-3; 10 bases fit TRBD2. With 1 base clipped from V and 12 bases from J, the junction kept 10 bases outside the gene matches. This CDR3 comprises 15 residues. CDR1 and CDR2 (germline): MNHNS, SASEGT. CDR3 bases: TGTGCCAGCAGTGAAGGAAGACTAGCGGGCCAAAGCCAGTATTTT. Amino acid sequence: CASSEGRLAGQSQYF.

About this clone itself: This likely stems from a read error, as it lies one base from a far larger clone. The J gene is TRBJ1-5, the V gene TRBV10-1, with TRBD1 as a possible D gene (5 bases). Germline V gene data show CDR1 as WNHNN and CDR2 as SYGVQD (reference sequence). The CDR3 is 13 amino acids. The CDR3 protein is CASSTGPNQHQHF. The CDR3 bases are TGCGCCAGCAGTACAGGACCCAATCAGCACCAGCATTTT.

The chain's CDR3 is CASSPRQSSNYGYTF. The CDR3 DNA reads TGTGCCAGCAGCCCCCGACAGTCAAGTAACTATGGCTACACCTTC. V usage is TRBV7-9 and J usage is TRBJ1-2; D possibly corresponds to TRBD1 (5 bases). Per germline, CDR1 SEHNR and CDR2 FQNEAQ (reference sequence). This CDR3 region has 15 residues. Trimming shortened V by 5 bases and J by 1 base, and 14 bases separated the two germline ends.

Comment on this clone: A far larger clone is just one base off, so this is likely a read error. Other DNA sequences in the same sample also yield this CDR3. The rearrangement links TRBV6-1 to TRBJ2-3; perhaps D is TRBD1 or TRBD2 (5 bases each). This CDR3 spans 13 amino acids. From germline, CDR1 is MNHNS and CDR2 SASEGT. As DNA, the CDR3 is TGTGCCAGTAGTGAAGGCAAAGGGACGAGAGGGAATTTT. This translates into CASSEGKGTRGNF.

This clone has only a few counts. CDR3 protein: CATSRDAGAFQPQHF. Written as DNA, the CDR3 is TGTGCCACCAGCAGAGATGCGGGGGCGTTCCAGCCCCAGCATTTT. V is TRBV15 and J is TRBJ1-5; TRBD1 is a possible D gene (6 bases). The CDR3 is 15 amino acids. Trimming left V 0 bases short and J 7 bases short, with 13 bases between. In germline, CDR1 is LNHNV, CDR2 YYDKDF (reference sequence).

The chain is built from TRBV5-1 and TRBJ2-7; 8 bases are a match to TRBD2. CDR1 is SGHRS and CDR2 is YFSETQ in the germline V gene. V was clipped by 4 bases and J by 5 bases; unmatched bases: 11. This CDR3 region has 15 residues. The CDR3 nucleotides read TGCGCCAGCAGCCCCCAAGCGGGAGCGGGGGACGAGCAGTACTTC. This gives the protein CASSPQAGAGDEQYF.

This clone occurred once. V gene TRBV5-6 combines with J gene TRBJ2-3; 7 bases fit TRBD2. V lost 2 bases and J lost 4; bases outside the gene matches: 7. The germline CDR1 and CDR2 sequences are SGHDT and YYEEEE. The CDR3 sequence is 15 residues long. The CDR3 DNA sequence: TGTGCCAGCAGCTTTTGGGGGGGTTCTCCAGATACGCAGTATTTT. It yields the protein CASSFWGGSPDTQYF.

The chain combines TRBV5-4 with TRBJ1-1; 9 nucleotides align to TRBD1. The germline V gene encodes CDR1 SGHNT and CDR2 YYREEE (reference sequence). V was pared by 3 bases and J by 11 bases, with 8 bases of the junction left unmatched. There are 13 residues in the CDR3. The CDR3 here is CASSSTGGFTAFF. The CDR3 DNA sequence: TGTGCCAGCAGCTCAACAGGGGGCTTTACGGCTTTCTTT.

The chain links TRBV15 to TRBJ1-1, with D unresolved. The V gene's germline CDR1 is LNHNV and CDR2 YYDKDF (reference sequence). The CDR3 extends over 13 amino acids. V lost 5 bases and J 4 bases, leaving 11 bases between the germline ends. CDR3 loop: CATSLAIVTEAFF. CDR3 nucleotides: TGTGCCACCAGCCTGGCCATCGTCACTGAAGCTTTCTTT.

This chain links TRBV4-3 with TRBJ2-5; D might be TRBD1 or TRBD2, each matching 5 bases. The V gene lost 0 bases and the J gene lost 5 bases, with 16 bases spanning the gap. The germline gives CDR1 LGHNA, CDR2 YSLEER. This CDR3 comprises 16 residues. The CDR3 loop reads CASSQDLLGTGETQYF. CDR3 coding DNA: TGCGCCAGCAGCCAAGATCTTTTGGGGACCGGGGAGACCCAGTACTTC.

For this clone: With a far larger clone one base away, a read error is the likely cause. The J gene is TRBJ1-2, the V gene TRBV10-3; 7 positions agree with TRBD1. This CDR3 comprises 14 residues. Germline V gene sequence: CDR1 ENHRY, CDR2 SYGVKD. The CDR3 coding sequence is TGTGCCATCAGTGCCCAGACAGGGTCCTATGGCCACACCTTC. It is translated as CAISAQTGSYGHTF.

This clone was recorded only once. The V and J genes are TRBV7-8 and TRBJ2-7; possible D gene TRBD1, 6 bases. This CDR3 is built from 12 residues. In germline, CDR1 is SGHVS, CDR2 FQNEAQ. Trimming left V 1 base short and J 6 bases short, with 7 bases between. CDR3 nucleotides: TGTGCCAGCAGCTTAGGACAGGCCGAGCAGTACTTC. Protein: CASSLGQAEQYF.

V usage is TRBV29-1 and J usage is TRBJ2-5, with no clear D. Germline values: CDR1 SQVTM, CDR2 ANQGSEA. The CDR3 is made up of 13 amino acids. The ends were cut back, 4 bases at V and 5 bases at J, with 14 bases in the middle. The CDR3 reads CSVVDVAAETQYF. The CDR3 nucleotides are TGCAGCGTTGTTGATGTTGCAGCTGAGACCCAGTACTTC.

This clone was detected once. The V and J genes are TRBV10-3 and TRBJ2-3, with D possibly being TRBD1 (6 bases). The germline CDR1 and CDR2 sequences are ENHRY and SYGVKD. CDR3 length: 14 amino acids. V shed 8 bases and J shed 1 base, with 13 bases lying between them. The CDR3 DNA is TGTGCCATCGCCGGGGACATCGGCACAGATACGCAGTATTTT. Its translation: CAIAGDIGTDTQYF.

DNA of the CDR3: TGTGCCAGCAGCCCCCGGGACAGGGCAACCCAGAGCGGAGGCTACACCTTC. Its protein is CASSPRDRATQSGGYTF. The chain recombines TRBV7-8 with TRBJ1-2, with TRBD1 matching 9 bases. The CDR3 consists of 17 residues. The V gene's germline CDR1 is SGHVS and CDR2 FQNEAQ. The ends lost 5 bases at V and 8 bases at J; junction bases unmatched: 18.

This chain uses TRBV7-9 with TRBJ2-3; D is perhaps TRBD2 (5 bases). The CDR3 runs to 14 residues. Trimming shortened V by 5 bases and J by 5 bases, and 14 bases separated the two germline ends. CDR1 is SEHNR, CDR2 FQNEAQ, per germline (reference sequence). The DNA of the CDR3 is TGTGCCAGCAGCGACACCAGCCGGGGAGATACGCAGTATTTT. It yields the protein CASSDTSRGDTQYF. The variable domain in full, with the rest retrieved from reference TRBV7-9 and TRBJ2-3, is DTGVSQNPRHKITKRGQNVTFRCDPISEHNRLYWYRQTLGQGPEFLTYFQNEAQLEKSRLLSDRFSAERPKGSFSTLEIQRTEQGDSAMYLCASSDTSRGDTQYFGPGTRLTVL.

A word on this clone: With only one base between it and a far larger clone, this is likely a read error. The V call is TRBV4-2, the J call TRBJ2-3, with 11 nucleotides matching TRBD2. From germline, CDR1 is LGHNA and CDR2 YNFKEQ. The V and J ends lost 5 bases and 5 bases, in that order; junction bases with no gene match: 9. The CDR3 has 16 residues. CDR3: CASSTRLAGGGDTQYF. The CDR3 region has the DNA TGTGCCAGCAGCACCCGTCTAGCGGGAGGAGGAGATACGCAGTATTTT.

This clone was counted a single time. This chain connects TRBV9 to TRBJ1-3, with 8 bases matching TRBD1. After removal of 0 bases from V and 4 bases from J, the junction contained 3 bases not matched to a gene. The length of the CDR3 is 15 residues. Per germline, CDR1 SGDLS and CDR2 YYNGEE. The CDR3 DNA follows: TGTGCCAGCAGCGTAGGAGGGACAGGAGGAAACACCATATATTTT. Translated, it gives CASSVGGTGGNTIYF.

The chain is built from TRBV19 and TRBJ2-1; D may be TRBD2 (5 bases). CDR1 LNHDA and CDR2 SQIVND come from the germline V gene (reference sequence). The V end was cut by 6 bases, the J end by 0 bases, with 9 bases between. The CDR3 contains 14 residues. The chain's CDR3 is CASRTGSSYNEQFF. The CDR3 nucleotides are TGTGCCAGTAGAACGGGGAGCTCCTACAATGAGCAGTTCTTC.

The chain couples TRBV2 to TRBJ2-3; 10 bases align to TRBD2. Germline CDR1 SNHLY, CDR2 FYNNEI. The CDR3 has 14 residues. V lost 9 bases to trimming and J lost 6 bases; unmatched junction nucleotides: 9. The CDR3 nucleotides read TGTGCCAGTAAGGTAGCGGGAGGAAGGGATACGCAGTATTTT. Translated: CASKVAGGRDTQYF.

This clone occurred a few times. The V and J genes are TRBV30 and TRBJ1-1; no definite D call. This CDR3 has 13 amino acids. V dropped 2 bases and J dropped 10 bases, with 17 bases sitting between them. Germline V gene sequence: CDR1 GTSNPN, CDR2 SVGIG (reference sequence). CDR3 nucleotides: TGTGCCTGGAGTCCTACGGCCCTCCTCGGAGCTTTCTTT. Its protein product is CAWSPTALLGAFF.

The chain is built from TRBV13 and TRBJ2-7; 11 nucleotides match TRBD2. This CDR3 has 15 residues. Germline CDR1 reads PRHDT; CDR2 reads FYEKMQ (reference sequence). J was trimmed by 2 bases and V by 4 bases; bases with no gene match: 4. CDR3 coding DNA: TGTGCCAGCAGCTCGACTAGCGGGATAGCCTACGAGCAGTACTTC. This encodes CASSSTSGIAYEQYF.

Of note for this clone: A much larger clone lies a single base off, so this may be a read error. The V gene is TRBV7-8, the J gene TRBJ2-7; D is unclear. The V end was cut by 4 bases, the J end by 0 bases, with 7 bases between. Germline loops: CDR1 SGHVS, CDR2 FQNEAQ. CDR3 length: 13 amino acids. CDR3 nucleotide sequence: TGTGCCAGCAGCTCTATCCCCTCCTACGAGCAGTACTTC. It is translated as CASSSIPSYEQYF.